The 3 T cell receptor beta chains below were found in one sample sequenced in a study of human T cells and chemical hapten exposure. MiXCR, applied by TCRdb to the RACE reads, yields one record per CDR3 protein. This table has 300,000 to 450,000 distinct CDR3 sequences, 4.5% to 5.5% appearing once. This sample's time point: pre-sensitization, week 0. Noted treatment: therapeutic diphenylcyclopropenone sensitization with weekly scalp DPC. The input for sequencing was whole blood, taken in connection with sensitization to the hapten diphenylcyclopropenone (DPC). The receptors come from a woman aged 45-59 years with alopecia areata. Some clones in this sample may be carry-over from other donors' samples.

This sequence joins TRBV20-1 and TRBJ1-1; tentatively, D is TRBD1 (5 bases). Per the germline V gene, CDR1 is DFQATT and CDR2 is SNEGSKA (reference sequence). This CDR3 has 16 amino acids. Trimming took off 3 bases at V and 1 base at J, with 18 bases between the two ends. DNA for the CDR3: TGCAGTGCTAGCGGGGCTGGGGCGATCTCGAACACTGAAGCTTTCTTT. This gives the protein CSASGAGAISNTEAFF.

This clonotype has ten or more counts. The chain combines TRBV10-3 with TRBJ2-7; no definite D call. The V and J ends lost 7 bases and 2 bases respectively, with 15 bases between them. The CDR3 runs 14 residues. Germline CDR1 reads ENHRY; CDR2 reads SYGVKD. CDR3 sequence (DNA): TGTGCCATCACCACCGACCGACTGGCCTACGAGCAGTACTTC. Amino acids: CAITTDRLAYEQYF.

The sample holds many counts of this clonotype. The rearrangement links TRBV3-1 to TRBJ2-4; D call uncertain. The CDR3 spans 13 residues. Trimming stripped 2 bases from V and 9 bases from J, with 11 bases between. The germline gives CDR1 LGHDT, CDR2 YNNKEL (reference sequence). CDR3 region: CASSQSRPGIQYF. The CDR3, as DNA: TGTGCCAGCAGCCAATCCAGGCCGGGCATTCAGTACTTC.